What follows is one T cell receptor beta chain and its context. These data originate in a study of control samples from healthy donors and cancer patients. V lost 6 bases, J lost 1 base, and 13 bases lay in between. Germline V lookup: CDR1 SNHLY, CDR2 FYNNEI. The CDR3 is made up of 15 amino acids. Only in-frame clones appear in the TCRdb table, and some are missing; sequencing was by immunoSEQ multiplex PCR. This sample has approximately 110,000 clones; 90% occur once, and the top ten carry about 4.2%. The chain links TRBV2 to TRBJ1-5; a possible D gene is TRBD1 (6 bases). This TCR was recovered from a human donor in good health. The donor label of this sample is uncertain. Specimen: blood. CDR3 residues: CASRKYRESNQPQHF. The DNA of the CDR3 is TGTGCCAGCAGGAAGTACAGGGAAAGCAATCAGCCCCAGCATTTT.